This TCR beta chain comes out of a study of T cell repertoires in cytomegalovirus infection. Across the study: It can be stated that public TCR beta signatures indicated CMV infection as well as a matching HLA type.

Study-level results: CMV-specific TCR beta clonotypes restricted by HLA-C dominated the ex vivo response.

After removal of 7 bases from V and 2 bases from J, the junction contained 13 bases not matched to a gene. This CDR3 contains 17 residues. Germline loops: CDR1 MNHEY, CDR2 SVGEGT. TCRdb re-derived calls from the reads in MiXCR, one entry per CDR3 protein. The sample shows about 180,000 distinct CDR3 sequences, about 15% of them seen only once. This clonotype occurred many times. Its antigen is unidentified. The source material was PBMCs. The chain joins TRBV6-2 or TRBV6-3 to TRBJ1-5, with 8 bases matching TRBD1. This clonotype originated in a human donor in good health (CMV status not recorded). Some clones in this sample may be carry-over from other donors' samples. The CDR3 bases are TGTGCCAGCAATCGGTCCGACAGGGGATGGCGCAATCAGCCCCAGCATTTT. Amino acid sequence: CASNRSDRGWRNQPQHF.